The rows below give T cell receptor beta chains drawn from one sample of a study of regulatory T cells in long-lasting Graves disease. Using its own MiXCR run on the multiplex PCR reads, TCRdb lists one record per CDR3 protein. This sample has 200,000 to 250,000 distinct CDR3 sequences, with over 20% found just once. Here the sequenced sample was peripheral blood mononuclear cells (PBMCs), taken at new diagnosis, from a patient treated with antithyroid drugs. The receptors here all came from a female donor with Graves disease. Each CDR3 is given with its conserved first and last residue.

CSARVASGPGDTQYF 15 TRBV20-1
CSAIVTGSYEQCF 13 TRBV29-1
CATSDRGAAGSLYEQFF 17 TRBV24-1
CSAQSLAGGGHEQYF 15 TRBV20-1
CAISEFREGANVLTF 15 TRBV10-3
CASSFPGTYQPQHF 14 TRBV28
CSARGEAPGDSGNTIYF 17 TRBV20-1
CASSRDRQADTQYF 14 TRBV5-5
CASTLAVGYEQFF 13 TRBV6-1
CASSVQGTHSPLHF 14 TRBV9
CASSRGFAGEQYF 13 TRBV5-4
CASSPEVTGGGTDTQYF 17 TRBV5-4
CASSYDMNTEAFF 13 TRBV13
CSARARFSYNEQFF 14 TRBV20-1
CASNTDGRTGELFF 14 TRBV19
CASSLGLAGDGTDTQYF 17 TRBV28
CASRPGTINTEAFF 14 TRBV5-1
CASSPHLGETQYF 13 TRBV7-2
CASSEGLGANQPQHF 15 TRBV2
CSARDRTRGPSYEQYF 16 TRBV20-1
CASSPWLKPQHF 12 TRBV5-5
CASTRDGINSPLHF 14 TRBV6-2/TRBV6-3
CASSEALRGYTF 12 TRBV2
CAISESVQGVKSEAFF 16 TRBV10-3
CASRGQMNTEAFF 13 TRBV6-1
CASSLPGDREVQETQYF 17 TRBV7-9
CANRRSANEKLFF 13 TRBV6-4
CASSYTGVPSPDTQYF 16 TRBV5-1
CASSQPGTSGVEQFF 15 TRBV4-1
CASSSTGWDTEAFF 14 TRBV7-9
CASSLGAGIQETQYF 15 TRBV7-3
CASSLFGQGSSYEQYF 16 TRBV5-1
CASGEGGEQYF 11 TRBV28
CASSLLSPYGYTF 13 TRBV28
CSASGDRVLGYTF 13 TRBV20-1
CASSPGGQPQHF 12 TRBV10-1
CACSDLGQRGYNEQFF 16 TRBV6-1